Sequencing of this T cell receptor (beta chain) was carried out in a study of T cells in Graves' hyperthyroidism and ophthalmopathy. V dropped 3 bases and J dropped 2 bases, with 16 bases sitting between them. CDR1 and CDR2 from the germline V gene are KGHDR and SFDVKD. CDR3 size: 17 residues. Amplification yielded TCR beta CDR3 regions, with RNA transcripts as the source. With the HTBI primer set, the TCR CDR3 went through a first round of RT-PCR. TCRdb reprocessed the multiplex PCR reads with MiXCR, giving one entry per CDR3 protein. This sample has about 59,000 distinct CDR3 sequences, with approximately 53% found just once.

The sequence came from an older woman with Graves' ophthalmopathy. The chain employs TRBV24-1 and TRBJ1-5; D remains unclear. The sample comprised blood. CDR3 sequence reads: CATSDMTSGNGNQPQHF. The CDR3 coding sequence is TGTGCCACCAGTGATATGACTAGCGGGAATGGCAATCAGCCCCAGCATTTT.